These T cell receptor beta chains were read from a single sample in a study of CD8 T cells in ankylosing spondylitis. Each CDR3 protein gets one entry after TCRdb re-called the 5' RACE reads with MiXCR. Here the sample spans more than 100,000 distinct CDR3 sequences, 9.5% to 12% being singletons. Sequenced input: blood, either unsorted or a sorted T cell fraction (not recorded which). The origin of the receptors is a female donor with ankylosing spondylitis or in good health (not recorded which). Each CDR3 is given with its conserved first and last residue. D genes are given only for firm matches. Rows give clone size only sometimes, using once, few, many, or a class for an expanded clone.

>.|many|TRBJ1-4|TRBV12-3/TRBV12-4
CASSFGRVGEKLFF
TGTGCCAGCAGTTTTGGCAGGGTGGGAGAAAAACTGTTTTTT
>.|many|TRBJ1-1|TRBV18
CASSPQGYTEAFF
TGTGCCAGCTCACCACAGGGGTACACTGAAGCTTTCTTT
>.|many|TRBJ1-6|TRBV12-3/TRBV12-4
CASSGGGRPNSPLHF
TGTGCCAGCAGTGGGGGGGGCCGGCCAAATTCACCCCTCCACTTT
>.|.|TRBJ1-1|TRBV7-9
CASGWGENTEAFF
TGTGCCAGCGGATGGGGGGAGAACACTGAAGCTTTCTTT
>.|many|TRBJ2-3|TRBV5-1
CASRFTTGTDTQYF
TGCGCCAGCAGGTTTACTACAGGGACAGATACGCAGTATTTT
>TRBD2|many|TRBJ2-3|TRBV10-3
CAISDASGGADTQYF
TGTGCCATCAGTGACGCTAGCGGGGGGGCAGATACGCAGTATTTT
>.|few|TRBJ2-1|TRBV20-1
CSARERGGYNEQFF
TGCAGTGCTAGAGAGAGAGGGGGTTACAATGAGCAGTTCTTC
>TRBD1|many|TRBJ2-1|TRBV3-1
CASSQEGVRTGIYNEQFF
TGTGCCAGCAGCCAAGAAGGTGTTAGGACAGGGATTTACAATGAGCAGTTCTTC
>.|few|TRBJ1-5|TRBV19
CASSILIGQWYQPQHF
TGTGCCAGTAGTATATTAATAGGACAATGGTATCAGCCCCAGCATTTT
>.|many|TRBJ2-7|TRBV7-9
CASSSDRPEYEQYF
TGTGCCAGCAGCTCGGACAGACCCGAATACGAGCAGTACTTC
>.|many|TRBJ1-1|TRBV3-1
CASSRDRTRNTEAFF
TGTGCCAGCAGCCGAGATAGGACAAGGAACACTGAAGCTTTCTTT
>TRBD2|.|TRBJ2-3|TRBV29-1
CSGLAGARGTDTQYF
TGCAGCGGACTAGCGGGGGCCAGAGGCACAGATACGCAGTATTTT
>TRBD1|many|TRBJ1-1|TRBV5-1
CASSFAGTGGREAFF
TGCGCCAGCAGCTTCGCCGGGACAGGGGGCAGGGAAGCTTTCTTT
>.|many|TRBJ1-4|TRBV20-1
CSANLALNEKLFF
TGCAGTGCTAACTTGGCCCTTAATGAAAAACTGTTTTTT
>.|many|TRBJ2-7|TRBV12-3/TRBV12-4
CASSRQFYEQYF
TGTGCCAGCAGTCGACAGTTTTACGAGCAGTACTTC
>.|few|TRBJ2-1|TRBV6-6
CASSYAGNNEQFF
TGTGCCAGCAGTTACGCAGGGAACAATGAGCAGTTCTTC
>.|many|TRBJ2-5|TRBV20-1
CSARRTRRNQETQYF
TGCAGTGCTAGAAGGACAAGGAGAAACCAAGAGACCCAGTACTTC
>.|few|TRBJ2-5|TRBV28
CASSSGTTEETQYF
TGTGCCAGCAGTTCCGGGACAACAGAAGAGACCCAGTACTTC
>.|many|TRBJ1-4|TRBV29-1
CSVEGDNEKLFF
TGCAGCGTTGAAGGAGATAATGAAAAACTGTTTTTT
>TRBD1|few|TRBJ2-7|TRBV4-2
CASSLEGTGPNEQYF
TGTGCCAGCAGCCTAGAGGGGACAGGTCCCAACGAGCAGTACTTC
>TRBD2|many|TRBJ2-7|TRBV5-1
CASSLSTSGPTHEQYF
TGCGCCAGCAGCCTCTCGACTAGCGGGCCTACCCACGAGCAGTACTTC
>.|many|TRBJ1-5|TRBV20-1
CSARDPDSNQPQHF
TGCAGTGCTAGAGATCCCGACAGTAATCAGCCCCAGCATTTT
>.|many|TRBJ1-5|TRBV5-1
CASSPDGNQPQHF
TGCGCCAGCAGTCCGGACGGAAATCAGCCCCAGCATTTT
>.|many|TRBJ2-1|TRBV5-5
CASSLDRVIYNEQFF
TGTGCCAGCAGCTTGGACAGGGTGATATACAATGAGCAGTTCTTC
>.|many|TRBJ2-2|TRBV2
CASSRWPNTGELFF
TGTGCCAGCAGTCGGTGGCCAAACACCGGGGAGCTGTTTTTT
>.|many|TRBJ2-1|TRBV24-1
CATSGDVGYNEQFF
TGTGCCACCAGTGGGGATGTAGGTTACAATGAGCAGTTCTTC
>.|many|TRBJ2-4|TRBV12-3/TRBV12-4
CASSFGGAKNIQYF
TGTGCCAGCAGTTTTGGGGGAGCCAAAAACATTCAGTACTTC
>TRBD1|many|TRBJ2-6|TRBV27
CASSGDRGRGSGANVLTF
TGTGCCAGCAGCGGGGACAGGGGGCGAGGGTCTGGGGCCAACGTCCTGACTTTC
>.|many|TRBJ1-1|TRBV5-1
CASSLAERVVGTEAFF
TGCGCCAGCAGCTTGGCCGAAAGGGTAGTAGGCACTGAAGCTTTCTTT
>.|.|TRBJ2-5|TRBV18
CASSLNSVKETQYF
TGTGCCAGCTCACTTAATTCAGTCAAGGAGACCCAGTACTTC
>.|many|TRBJ2-7|TRBV12-3/TRBV12-4
CASKSARYGEQYF
TGTGCCAGCAAGTCTGCGAGGTATGGCGAGCAGTACTTC
>.|many|TRBJ2-4|TRBV5-1
CASSPRDSLAKNIQYF
TGCGCCAGCAGCCCAAGGGACTCCCTGGCCAAAAACATTCAGTACTTC
>TRBD1|.|TRBJ2-1|TRBV29-1
CSVTGEGNEQFF
TGCAGCGTTACAGGGGAAGGTAATGAGCAGTTCTTC
>.|many|TRBJ2-7|TRBV20-1
CSALPQERYQQYF
TGCAGTGCCCTTCCACAGGAGAGGTACCAGCAGTACTTC